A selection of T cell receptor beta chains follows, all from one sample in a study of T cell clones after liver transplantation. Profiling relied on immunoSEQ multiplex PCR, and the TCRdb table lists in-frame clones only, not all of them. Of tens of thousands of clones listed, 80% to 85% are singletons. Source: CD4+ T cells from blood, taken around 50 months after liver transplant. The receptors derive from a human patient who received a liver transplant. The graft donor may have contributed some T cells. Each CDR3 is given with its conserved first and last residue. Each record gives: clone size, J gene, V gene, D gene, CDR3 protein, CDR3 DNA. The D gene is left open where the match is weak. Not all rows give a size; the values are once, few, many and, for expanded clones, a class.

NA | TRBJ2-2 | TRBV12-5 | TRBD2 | CASGLPSGGANTGELFF | TGTGCTAGTGGTTTGCCTAGCGGGGGGGCCAACACCGGGGAGCTGTTTTTT
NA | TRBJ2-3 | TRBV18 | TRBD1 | CASSPQGATDTQYF | TGTGCCAGCTCACCACAGGGGGCAACAGATACGCAGTATTTT
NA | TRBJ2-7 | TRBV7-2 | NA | CASSERRDGAYEQYF | TGTGCCAGCAGCGAACGCCGGGACGGGGCCTACGAGCAGTACTTC
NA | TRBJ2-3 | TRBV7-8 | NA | CARAGGSPSTDTQYF | TGTGCCAGAGCAGGCGGGTCCCCTAGCACAGATACGCAGTATTTT
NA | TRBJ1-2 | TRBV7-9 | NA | CASSPSGLFNYGYTF | TGTGCCAGCAGCCCATCGGGACTGTTTAACTATGGCTACACCTTC
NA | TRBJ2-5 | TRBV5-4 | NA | CASSLPGTGTRGSETQYF | TGTGCCAGCAGCCTCCCCGGGACAGGGACTAGGGGATCAGAGACCCAGTACTTC
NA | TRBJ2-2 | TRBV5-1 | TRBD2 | CASSSLAEFTGELFF | TGCGCCAGCAGCTCCCTAGCGGAATTCACCGGGGAGCTGTTTTTT
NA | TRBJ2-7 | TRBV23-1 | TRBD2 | CANRGLALVGEQYF | TGCGCCAACCGCGGACTAGCGCTTGTAGGCGAGCAGTACTTC
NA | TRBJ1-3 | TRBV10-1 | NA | CASSKAGAPGNTIYF | TGCGCCAGCAGTAAGGCCGGAGCCCCTGGAAACACCATATATTTT
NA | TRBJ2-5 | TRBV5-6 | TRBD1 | CASSRGQGATQYF | TGTGCCAGCAGCCGGGGACAGGGGGCGACCCAGTACTTC
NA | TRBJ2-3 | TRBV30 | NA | CAWSHPGSRDTQYF | TGTGCCTGGAGTCACCCTGGAAGCCGAGATACGCAGTATTTT
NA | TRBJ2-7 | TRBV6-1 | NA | CASRRSAAYEQYF | TGTGCCAGCAGGCGCTCTGCTGCCTACGAGCAGTACTTC
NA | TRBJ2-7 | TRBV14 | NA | CASSQVGGPRSYEQYF | TGTGCCAGCAGCCAAGTAGGGGGACCGCGTTCGTACGAGCAGTACTTC
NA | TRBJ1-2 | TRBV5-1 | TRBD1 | CASSMDRGLRIYGYTF | TGCGCCAGCAGCATGGACAGGGGTCTGCGTATCTATGGCTACACCTTC
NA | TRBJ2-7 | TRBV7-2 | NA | CASSLAGRYEQYF | TGTGCCAGCAGCTTAGCGGGACGGTACGAGCAGTACTTC
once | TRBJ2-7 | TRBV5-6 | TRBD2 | CASRLTSGRYEQYF | TGTGCCAGCAGGTTGACTAGCGGGAGATACGAGCAGTACTTC
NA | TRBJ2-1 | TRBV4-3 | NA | CASSQDLGLDSYEQFF | TGCGCCAGCAGCCAAGATCTCGGCCTAGACAGTTATGAGCAGTTCTTC
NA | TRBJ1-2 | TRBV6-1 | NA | CASSDTGTGGYTF | TGTGCCAGCAGTGACACAGGGACTGGTGGCTACACCTTC
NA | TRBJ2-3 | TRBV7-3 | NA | CASSSGTDTQYF | TGTGCCAGCAGCTCCGGCACAGATACGCAGTATTTT
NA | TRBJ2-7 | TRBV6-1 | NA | CASSTGRTYEQYF | TGTGCCAGCAGTACGGGACGGACCTACGAGCAGTACTTC
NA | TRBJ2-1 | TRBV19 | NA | CASSRTDNEQFF | TGTGCCAGTAGTAGGACTGATAATGAGCAGTTCTTC
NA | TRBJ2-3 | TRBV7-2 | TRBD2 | CASSLLAGTDTQYF | TGTGCCAGCAGCCTACTAGCGGGGACAGATACGCAGTATTTT
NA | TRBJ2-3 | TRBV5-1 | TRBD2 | CASSSGLAGDTQYF | TGCGCCAGCAGCTCGGGACTAGCGGGGGATACGCAGTATTTT
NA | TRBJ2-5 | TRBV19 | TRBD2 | CASSAGLAAKQYF | TGTGCCAGTAGTGCCGGACTAGCGGCGAAACAGTACTTC
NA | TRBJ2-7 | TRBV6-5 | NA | CASSYVSGTTYEQYF | TGTGCCAGCAGTTACGTTTCCGGGACAACCTACGAGCAGTACTTC
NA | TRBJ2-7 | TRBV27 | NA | CASKFAAGYEQYF | TGTGCCAGCAAGTTTGCAGCCGGCTACGAGCAGTACTTC
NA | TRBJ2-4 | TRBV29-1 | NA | CSVASRGNIQYF | TGCAGCGTTGCAAGTCGGGGAAACATTCAGTACTTC
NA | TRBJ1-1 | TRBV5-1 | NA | CASSLVYGSMNTEAFF | TGCGCCAGCAGCTTGGTATACGGAAGCATGAACACTGAAGCTTTCTTT
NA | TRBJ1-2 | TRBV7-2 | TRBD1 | CASSNGQGTNYGYTF | TGTGCCAGCAGCAACGGACAGGGAACTAACTATGGCTACACCTTC
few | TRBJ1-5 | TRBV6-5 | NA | CASSAQENQPQHF | TGTGCCAGCAGTGCCCAGGAGAATCAGCCCCAGCATTTT
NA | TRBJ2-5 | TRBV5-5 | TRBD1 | CASSFEGGRETQYF | TGTGCCAGCAGCTTCGAAGGGGGCAGGGAGACCCAGTACTTC
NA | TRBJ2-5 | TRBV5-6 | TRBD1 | CASSRDRGLVKTQYF | TGTGCCAGCAGCCGGGACAGGGGGCTAGTAAAGACCCAGTACTTC
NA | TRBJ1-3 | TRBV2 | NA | CASSGGRTFGNTIYF | TGTGCCAGCTCCGGTGGTAGGACATTCGGAAACACCATATATTTT
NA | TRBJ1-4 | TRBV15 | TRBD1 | CATSRDRNEGAEKLFF | TGTGCCACCAGCAGAGATCGTAACGAGGGGGCTGAAAAACTGTTTTTT
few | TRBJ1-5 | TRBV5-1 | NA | CASSLEGYQPQHF | TGCGCCAGCAGCTTGGAGGGGTATCAGCCCCAGCATTTT
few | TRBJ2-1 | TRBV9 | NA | CASSPRIETRYYNEQFF | TGTGCCAGCAGCCCTCGCATAGAGACTAGGTATTACAATGAGCAGTTCTTC
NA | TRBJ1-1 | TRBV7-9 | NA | CASSLLAGARNTEAFF | TGTGCCAGCAGCTTATTGGCAGGGGCGAGGAACACTGAAGCTTTCTTT
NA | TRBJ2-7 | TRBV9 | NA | CASSSPGRGEQYF | TGTGCCAGCAGCTCGCCGGGCAGGGGCGAGCAGTACTTC
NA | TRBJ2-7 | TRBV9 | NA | CATVGGHF | TGTGCCACCGTTGGGGGTCACTTC
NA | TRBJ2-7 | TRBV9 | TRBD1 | CASSVDGTGGQKQYF | TGTGCCAGCAGCGTTGATGGGACAGGGGGCCAGAAGCAGTACTTC
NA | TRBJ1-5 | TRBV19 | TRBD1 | CASRYRGSNQPQHF | TGTGCCAGTCGATACAGGGGTTCCAATCAGCCCCAGCATTTT
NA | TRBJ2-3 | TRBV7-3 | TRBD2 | CASSSGLASNTQYF | TGTGCCAGCAGCTCGGGACTAGCGAGTAATACGCAGTATTTT
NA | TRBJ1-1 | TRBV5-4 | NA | CASSPPGSGKTEAFF | TGTGCCAGCAGCCCCCCTGGATCTGGGAAGACTGAAGCTTTCTTT
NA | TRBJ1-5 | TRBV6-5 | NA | CATHPRGSNQPQHF | TGTGCCACCCACCCCAGGGGCAGCAATCAGCCCCAGCATTTT
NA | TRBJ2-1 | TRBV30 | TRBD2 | CAWKSGSLGNEQFF | TGTGCCTGGAAAAGCGGGAGTTTAGGCAATGAGCAGTTCTTC
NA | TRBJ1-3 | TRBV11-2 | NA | CASSAPSSGNTIYF | TGTGCCAGCAGCGCACCTAGCTCTGGAAACACCATATATTTT
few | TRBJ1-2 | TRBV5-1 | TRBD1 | CASSLGDRGYGYTF | TGCGCCAGCAGCTTGGGTGACAGGGGCTATGGCTACACCTTC
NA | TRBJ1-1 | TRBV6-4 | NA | CASSFRRNTEAFF | TGTGCCAGCAGTTTCAGGAGAAACACTGAAGCTTTCTTT
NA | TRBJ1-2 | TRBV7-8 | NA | CASSLESSYGYTF | TGTGCCAGCAGCCTAGAGAGCAGCTATGGCTACACCTTC
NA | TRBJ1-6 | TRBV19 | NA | CASSTPPGLSSGSPLHF | TGTGCCAGTAGTACCCCACCGGGACTGAGCTCCGGTTCACCCCTCCACTTT
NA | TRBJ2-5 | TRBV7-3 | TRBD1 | CASSRQGRETQYF | TGTGCCAGCAGCCGACAGGGGCGTGAGACCCAGTACTTC
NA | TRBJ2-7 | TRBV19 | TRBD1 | CASSIEKRQGSYEQYF | TGTGCCAGTAGTATAGAAAAACGACAGGGTAGCTACGAGCAGTACTTC
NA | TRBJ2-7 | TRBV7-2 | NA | CASSLRQGRHEQYF | TGTGCCAGCAGCTTACGGCAGGGAAGGCACGAGCAGTACTTC
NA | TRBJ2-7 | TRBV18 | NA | CASSPDQTYEQYF | TGTGCCAGCTCACCGGACCAAACCTACGAGCAGTACTTC
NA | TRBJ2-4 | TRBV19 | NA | CASSPRQLLAKNIQYF | TGTGCCAGTAGTCCCCGACAGCTACTAGCCAAAAACATTCAGTACTTC
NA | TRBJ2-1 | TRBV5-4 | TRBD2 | CASSLRGGASYNEQFF | TGTGCCAGCAGCTTGCGGGGGGGGGCCTCCTACAATGAGCAGTTCTTC
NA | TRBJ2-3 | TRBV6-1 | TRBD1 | CASSVTQGDTDTQYF | TGTGCCAGCAGTGTAACACAGGGGGACACAGATACGCAGTATTTT
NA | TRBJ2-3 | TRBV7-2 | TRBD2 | CASSSQGLAGGNTQYF | TGTGCCAGCAGCTCCCAGGGACTAGCGGGAGGGAATACGCAGTATTTT
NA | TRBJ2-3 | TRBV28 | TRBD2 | CATGLAGDTDTQYF | TGTGCCACCGGTCTAGCGGGAGACACAGATACGCAGTATTTT
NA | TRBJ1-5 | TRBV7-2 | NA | CASSLIPLNQPQHF | TGTGCCAGCAGCTTAATTCCTTTAAATCAGCCCCAGCATTTT